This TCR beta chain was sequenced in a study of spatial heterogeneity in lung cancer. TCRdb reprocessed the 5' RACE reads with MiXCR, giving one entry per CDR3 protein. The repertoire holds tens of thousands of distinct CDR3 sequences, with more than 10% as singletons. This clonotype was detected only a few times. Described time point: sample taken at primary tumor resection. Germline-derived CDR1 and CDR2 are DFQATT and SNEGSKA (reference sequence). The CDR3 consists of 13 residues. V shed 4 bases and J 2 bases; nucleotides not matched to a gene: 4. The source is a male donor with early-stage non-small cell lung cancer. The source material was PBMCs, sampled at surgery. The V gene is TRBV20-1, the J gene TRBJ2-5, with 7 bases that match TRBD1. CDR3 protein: CSAIRTGQETQYF. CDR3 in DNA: TGCAGTGCTATTCGGACAGGTCAAGAGACCCAGTACTTC.